Each of the 2 T cell receptor beta chains below was sequenced from the same sample in a study of beta chain features in type 1 diabetes. Whole-study findings and limits: All four CD4+ subsets of Type 1 diabetes patients contained TCRB CDR3s that were moderately but significantly shorter.

What was sequenced were expressed TCRB transcripts, since all of the isolated RNA had been reverse transcribed. Sequenced by immunoSEQ multiplex PCR; TCRdb stores in-frame clones only, minus some. The profile covers roughly 180,000 clones, with about 7.9% appearing a single time and roughly 0.46% taken by the ten largest. What these receptors recognize is not known. Input material: central memory CD4+ T cells from blood. Source of these receptors: a man in his late teens or twenties with type 1 diabetes.

V usage is TRBV13 and J usage is TRBJ2-5, with TRBD1 identical over 7 bases. Germline V gives CDR1 PRHDT, CDR2 FYEKMQ (reference sequence). J lost 9 bases, V lost 0 bases, and 10 bases had no gene match. CDR3 length equals 15 residues. The CDR3 nucleotides read TGTGCCAGCAGCTTAGGAGGAGCCCCGCAGGGGGCCCAGTACTTC. This sequence encodes CASSLGGAPQGAQYF.

Only a few counts were recorded for this clone. This rearrangement joins TRBV19 to TRBJ2-4; the match to TRBD1 covers 8 bases. The length of the CDR3 is 15 residues. Germline V gives CDR1 LNHDA, CDR2 SQIVND (reference sequence). After removal of 5 bases from V and 8 bases from J, the junction contained 11 bases not matched to a gene. CDR3 amino acids: CASSGQGSVGDIQYF. The CDR3 nucleotides read TGTGCCAGTAGTGGACAGGGTTCCGTAGGGGACATTCAGTACTTC.